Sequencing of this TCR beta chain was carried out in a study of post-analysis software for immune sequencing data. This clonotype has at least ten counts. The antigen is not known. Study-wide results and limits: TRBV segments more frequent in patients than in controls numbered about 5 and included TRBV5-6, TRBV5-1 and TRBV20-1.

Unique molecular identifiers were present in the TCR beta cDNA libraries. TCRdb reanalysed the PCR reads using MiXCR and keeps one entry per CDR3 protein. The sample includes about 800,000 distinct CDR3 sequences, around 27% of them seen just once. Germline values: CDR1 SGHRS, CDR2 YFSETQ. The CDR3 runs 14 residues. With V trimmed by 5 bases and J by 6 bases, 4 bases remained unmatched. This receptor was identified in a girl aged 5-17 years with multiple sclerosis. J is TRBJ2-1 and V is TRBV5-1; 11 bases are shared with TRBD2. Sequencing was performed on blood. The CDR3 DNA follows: TGCGCCAGCAGGCTAGCGGGGGGATTCAATGAGCAGTTCTTC. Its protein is CASRLAGGFNEQFF.